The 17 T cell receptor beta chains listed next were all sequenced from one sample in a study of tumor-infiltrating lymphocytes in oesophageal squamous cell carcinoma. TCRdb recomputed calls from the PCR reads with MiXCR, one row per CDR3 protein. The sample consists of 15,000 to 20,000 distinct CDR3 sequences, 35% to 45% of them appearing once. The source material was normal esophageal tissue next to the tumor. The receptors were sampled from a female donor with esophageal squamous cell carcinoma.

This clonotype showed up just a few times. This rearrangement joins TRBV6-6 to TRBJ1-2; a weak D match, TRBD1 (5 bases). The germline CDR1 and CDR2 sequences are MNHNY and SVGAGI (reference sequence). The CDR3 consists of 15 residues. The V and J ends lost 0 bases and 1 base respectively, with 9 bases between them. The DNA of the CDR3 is TGTGCCAGCAGTTACTCAAGACAGATTAACTATGGCTACACCTTC. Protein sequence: CASSYSRQINYGYTF.

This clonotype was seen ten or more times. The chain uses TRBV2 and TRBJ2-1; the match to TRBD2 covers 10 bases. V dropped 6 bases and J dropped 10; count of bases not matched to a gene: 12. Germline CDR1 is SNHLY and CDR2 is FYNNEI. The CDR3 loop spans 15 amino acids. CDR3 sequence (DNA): TGTGCCAGCAGCCCCCCCGGGACTAGCGCGAGGGAGCAGTTCTTC. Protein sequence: CASSPPGTSAREQFF. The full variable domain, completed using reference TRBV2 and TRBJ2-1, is EPEVTQTPSHQVTQMGQEVILRCVPISNHLYFYWYRQILGQKVEFLVSFYNNEISEKSEIFDDQFSVERPDGSNFTLKIRSTKLEDSAMYFCASSPPGTSAREQFFGPGTRLTVL.

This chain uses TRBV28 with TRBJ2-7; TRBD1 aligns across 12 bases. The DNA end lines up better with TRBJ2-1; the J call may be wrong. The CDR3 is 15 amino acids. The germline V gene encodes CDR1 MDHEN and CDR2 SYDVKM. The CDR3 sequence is CATEPGQGAYNEQFF. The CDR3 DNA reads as TGTGCCACCGAACCGGGACAGGGGGCTTACAATGAGCAGTTCTTC.

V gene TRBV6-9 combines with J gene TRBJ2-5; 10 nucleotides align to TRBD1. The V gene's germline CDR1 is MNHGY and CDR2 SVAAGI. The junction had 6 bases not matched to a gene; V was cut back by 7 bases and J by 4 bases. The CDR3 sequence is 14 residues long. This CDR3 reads CASTGTGVRETQYF. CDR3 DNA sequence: TGTGCCAGCACCGGGACAGGGGTTAGAGAGACCCAGTACTTC.

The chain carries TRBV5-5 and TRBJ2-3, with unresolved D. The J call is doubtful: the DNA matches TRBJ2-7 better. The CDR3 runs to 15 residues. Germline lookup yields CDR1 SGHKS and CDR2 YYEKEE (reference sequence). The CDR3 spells CASSSYEALTYEQYF. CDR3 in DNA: TGTGCCAGCAGCTCCTATGAGGCTCTAACCTACGAGCAGTACTTC.

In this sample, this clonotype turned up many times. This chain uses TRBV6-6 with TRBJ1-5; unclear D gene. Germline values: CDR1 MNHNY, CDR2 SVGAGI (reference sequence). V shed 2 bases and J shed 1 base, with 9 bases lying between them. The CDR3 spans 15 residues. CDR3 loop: CASSYPPWSNQPQHF. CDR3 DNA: TGTGCCAGCAGTTACCCACCTTGGAGCAATCAGCCCCAGCATTTT.

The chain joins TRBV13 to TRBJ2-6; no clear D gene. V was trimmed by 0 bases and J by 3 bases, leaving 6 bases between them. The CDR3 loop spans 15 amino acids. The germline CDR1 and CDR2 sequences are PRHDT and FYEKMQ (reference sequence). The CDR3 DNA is TGTGCCAGCAGCTTAGGGACCCGTGGGGCCAACGTCCTGACTTTC. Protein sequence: CASSLGTRGANVLTF.

The DNA for the CDR3 is TGTGCCAGCAGACGCCGCAGGGGGCAGAATGAAAAACTGTTTTTT. This gives the protein CASRRRRGQNEKLFF. This chain joins TRBV7-2 and TRBJ1-4; 8 nucleotides match TRBD1. Losses at the gene ends were 6 bases for V and 5 bases for J; bases not matched to a gene: 8. The germline gives CDR1 SGHTA, CDR2 FQGNSA. The CDR3 runs 15 residues.

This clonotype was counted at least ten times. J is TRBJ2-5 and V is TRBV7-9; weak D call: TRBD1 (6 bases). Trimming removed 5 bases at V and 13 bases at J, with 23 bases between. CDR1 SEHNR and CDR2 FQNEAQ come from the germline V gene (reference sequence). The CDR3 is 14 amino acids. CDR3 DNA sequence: TGTGCCAGCAGCGCCGGGTCAGGGGCTATCCGTCCGTACTTC. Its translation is CASSAGSGAIRPYF.

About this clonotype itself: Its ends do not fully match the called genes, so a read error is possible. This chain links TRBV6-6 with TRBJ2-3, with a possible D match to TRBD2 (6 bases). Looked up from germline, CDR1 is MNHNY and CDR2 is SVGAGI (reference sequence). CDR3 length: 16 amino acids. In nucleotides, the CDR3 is TGTGCCAGCAGTTACGTGGGGGGTGGGAGCACAGAGACGCAGTATTTT. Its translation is CASSYVGGGSTETQYF.

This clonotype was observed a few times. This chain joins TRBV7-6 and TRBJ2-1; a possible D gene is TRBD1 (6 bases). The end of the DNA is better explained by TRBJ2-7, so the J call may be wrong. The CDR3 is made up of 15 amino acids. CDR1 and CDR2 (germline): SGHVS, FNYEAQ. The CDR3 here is CASSPTRDKVDEQYF. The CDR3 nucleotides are TGTGCCAGCAGCCCCACCAGGGACAAGGTCGACGAGCAGTACTTC.

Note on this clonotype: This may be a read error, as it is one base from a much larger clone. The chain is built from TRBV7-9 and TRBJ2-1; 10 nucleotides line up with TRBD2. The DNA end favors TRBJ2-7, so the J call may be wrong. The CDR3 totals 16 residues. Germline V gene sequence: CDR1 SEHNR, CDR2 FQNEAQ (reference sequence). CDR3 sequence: CASSFKRGGFYNEQYF. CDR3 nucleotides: TGTGCCAGCAGCTTTAAGCGGGGGGGCTTCTACAATGAGCAGTACTTC.

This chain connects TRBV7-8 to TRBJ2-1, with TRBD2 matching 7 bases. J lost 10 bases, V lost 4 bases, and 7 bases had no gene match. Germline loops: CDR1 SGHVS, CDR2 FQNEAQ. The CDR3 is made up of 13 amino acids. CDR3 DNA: TGTGCCAGCAGCTCCCGACTCGGGAGGGAGCAGTTCTTC. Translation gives CASSSRLGREQFF.

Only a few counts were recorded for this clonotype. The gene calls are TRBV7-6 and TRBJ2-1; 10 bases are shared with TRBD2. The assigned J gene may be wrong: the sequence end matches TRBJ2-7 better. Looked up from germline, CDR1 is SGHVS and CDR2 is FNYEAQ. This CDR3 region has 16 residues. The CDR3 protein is CASSTPTSGTRNEQYF. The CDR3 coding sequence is TGTGCCAGCAGCACCCCAACTAGCGGGACTAGGAACGAGCAGTACTTC.

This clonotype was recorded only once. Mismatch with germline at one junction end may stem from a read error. The CDR3 loop reads CASSLARDRVLYGYTF. The CDR3 DNA follows: TGTGCCAGCAGCCTAGCCCGGGACAGGGTTTTATATGGCTACACCTTC. The chain employs TRBV7-2 and TRBJ2-7; 9 nucleotides agree with TRBD1. Judging by the DNA end, TRBJ1-2 fits better; the J call may be wrong. Per the germline V gene, CDR1 is SGHTA and CDR2 is FQGNSA. This CDR3 region has 16 residues.

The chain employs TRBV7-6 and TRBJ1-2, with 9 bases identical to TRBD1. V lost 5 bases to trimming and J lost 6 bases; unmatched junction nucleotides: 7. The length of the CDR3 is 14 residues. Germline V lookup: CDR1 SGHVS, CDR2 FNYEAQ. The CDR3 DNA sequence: TGTGCCAGCAGCCCCAGGACAGGGGTTGATGGCTACACCTTC. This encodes CASSPRTGVDGYTF.

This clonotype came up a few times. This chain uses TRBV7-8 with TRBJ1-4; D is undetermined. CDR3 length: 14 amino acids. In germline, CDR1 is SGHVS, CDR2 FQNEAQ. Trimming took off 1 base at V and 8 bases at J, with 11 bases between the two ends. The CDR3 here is CASSLGAGLEKLFF. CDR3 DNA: TGTGCCAGCAGCTTAGGGGCGGGGTTGGAAAAACTGTTTTTT.